The 8 T cell receptor beta chains below were found in one sample sequenced in a study of T cell responses to AZD1222 COVID-19 vaccine. Using immunoSEQ multiplex PCR, the repertoire was profiled, and TCRdb retains in-frame clones only, with some absent. The sample has some 100,000 clones, 80% to 90% seen once; the top ten hold roughly 3%. This sample comprised peripheral blood, obtained on day 0 of AZD1222 vaccination. The source of these receptors is an adult in good health.

This clone was seen a few times. The chain couples TRBV7-2 to TRBJ1-4; D unclear. Per the germline V gene, CDR1 is SGHTA and CDR2 is FQGNSA. The germline V and J ends were trimmed by 2 bases and 8 bases, with 9 bases remaining between them. The CDR3 has 13 residues. For the CDR3, the DNA is TGTGCCAGCAGCTTATTGGTAGGGGAAAAACTGTTTTTT. Amino acid sequence: CASSLLVGEKLFF.

V usage is TRBV27 and J usage is TRBJ2-5; D unresolved. Germline CDR1 is MNHEY and CDR2 is SMNVEV (reference sequence). V lost 0 bases and J 7 bases, leaving 15 bases between the germline ends. The CDR3 consists of 15 residues. The CDR3 nucleotides read TGTGCCAGCAGTTTATCCCTCGCCAGTGCAGGGACCCAGTACTTC. Amino acids: CASSLSLASAGTQYF.

V gene TRBV5-8 combines with J gene TRBJ2-1; a weak D match, TRBD2 (6 bases). The CDR3 has 15 residues. Trimming shortened V by 0 bases and J by 4 bases, and 11 bases separated the two germline ends. Germline lookup yields CDR1 SGHTS and CDR2 YDEGEE. Written as DNA, the CDR3 is TGTGCCAGCAGCTTGGGCACTAGCCTGTACAATGAGCAGTTCTTC. Protein: CASSLGTSLYNEQFF.

To note about this clone: The junction departs from germline at one end; a sequencing error may be responsible. The chain couples TRBV7-7 to TRBJ2-5; 8 nucleotides align to TRBD2. The CDR3 covers 16 residues. The germline gives CDR1 SSHAT, CDR2 FNYEAQ (reference sequence). CDR3 protein: CASSSNPAGGVETQYF. CDR3 in DNA: TGTGCTAGCAGCTCAAATCCTGCGGGGGGAGTGGAGACCCAGTACTTC.

This rearrangement joins TRBV18 to TRBJ1-6, with D possibly matching TRBD1 (6 bases). The CDR3 runs 15 residues. The germline V and J ends were trimmed by 6 bases and 7 bases, with 16 bases remaining between them. The V gene's germline CDR1 is KGHSH and CDR2 LQKENI. The CDR3 sequence: CASSQQGRWNSPLHF. The CDR3 bases are TGTGCCAGCTCTCAGCAGGGGCGGTGGAATTCACCCCTCCACTTT.

The chain is built from TRBV7-2 and TRBJ1-4; D remains ambiguous. V lost 5 bases and J 3 bases, leaving 7 bases between the germline ends. Germline lookup yields CDR1 SGHTA and CDR2 FQGNSA. The CDR3 is made up of 13 amino acids. In DNA, the CDR3 is TGTGCCAGCAGCCCTTCGGCTAATGAAAAACTGTTTTTT. This gives the protein CASSPSANEKLFF.

The J gene is TRBJ2-3, the V gene TRBV9; 7 positions match TRBD1. V lost 0 bases, J lost 2 bases, and 3 bases stayed unmatched. This CDR3 spans 15 amino acids. From germline, CDR1 is SGDLS and CDR2 YYNGEE. DNA of the CDR3: TGTGCCAGCAGCGTAGTAGGGGGCCTCACAGATACGCAGTATTTT. Encoded protein: CASSVVGGLTDTQYF.

V is TRBV11-1 and J is TRBJ2-7, with unresolved D. This CDR3 contains 15 residues. V dropped 0 bases and J dropped 0 bases, with 9 bases sitting between them. The germline CDR1 and CDR2 sequences are SGHAT and FQDESV (reference sequence). Here the CDR3 reads CASSLAITDSYEQYF. CDR3 DNA sequence: TGTGCCAGCAGCTTAGCGATCACAGACTCCTACGAGCAGTACTTC.